This T cell receptor beta chain came from a study of regulatory T cells in long-lasting Graves disease. The time point denotes: newly diagnosed GD, antithyroid drugs for less than 3 months. Generation of the TCR library employed RNA extracted from PBMCs. All patients originated from an endocrinology department located in Xi'an, China. Libraries of TCR beta came from iRepertoire HTBI primers plus Arm-PCR of CDR3 regions. Using its own MiXCR run on the multiplex PCR reads, TCRdb lists one record per CDR3 protein. The data contain about 540,000 distinct CDR3 sequences, less than 15% of them singletons. Germline V gene lookup returns CDR1 LGHDT and CDR2 YNNKEL (reference sequence). CDR3 length: 14 residues. V lost 4 bases to trimming and J lost 1 base, with 9 bases between them. These data were likewise used in another study, on T cells in Graves' hyperthyroidism and ophthalmopathy.

The V gene is TRBV3-1, the J gene TRBJ2-3; no clear D. This clonotype was sampled from a man younger than 45 with Graves disease. Here the sequenced sample was peripheral blood mononuclear cells (PBMCs), taken at new diagnosis, from a patient treated with antithyroid drugs. The chain's CDR3 is CASSRTQGTDTQYF. The CDR3 DNA follows: TGTGCCAGCAGCCGAACCCAAGGCACAGATACGCAGTATTTT.